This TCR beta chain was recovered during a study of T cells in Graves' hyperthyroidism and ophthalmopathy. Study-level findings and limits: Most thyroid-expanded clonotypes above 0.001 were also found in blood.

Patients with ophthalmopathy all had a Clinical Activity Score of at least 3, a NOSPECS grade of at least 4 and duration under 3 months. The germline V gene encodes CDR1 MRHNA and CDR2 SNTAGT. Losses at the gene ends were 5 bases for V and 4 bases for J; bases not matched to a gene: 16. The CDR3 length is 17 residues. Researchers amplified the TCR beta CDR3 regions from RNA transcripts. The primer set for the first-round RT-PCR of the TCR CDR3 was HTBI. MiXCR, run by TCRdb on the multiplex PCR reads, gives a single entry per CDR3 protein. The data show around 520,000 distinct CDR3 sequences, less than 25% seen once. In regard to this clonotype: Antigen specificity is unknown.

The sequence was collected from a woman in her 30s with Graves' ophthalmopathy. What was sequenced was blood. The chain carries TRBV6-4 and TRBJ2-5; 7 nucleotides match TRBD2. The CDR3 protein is CASSYPASGKGGETQYF. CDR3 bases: TGTGCCAGCAGTTACCCAGCCAGCGGGAAGGGCGGAGAGACCCAGTACTTC.